This T cell receptor (beta chain) was obtained from a study of OX40 agonist ivuxolimab in advanced cancers. Study as a whole: At 0.01 to 10 mg/kg, ivuxolimab was administered intravenously to patients every 2 weeks.

Losses at the gene ends were 4 bases for V and 7 bases for J; bases not matched to a gene: 11. This CDR3 comprises 15 residues. Looked up from germline, CDR1 is SGHAT and CDR2 is FQDESV (reference sequence). Measured with immunoSEQ multiplex PCR; TCRdb has only the in-frame clones, and not every one. The sample carries tens of thousands of clones, roughly 80% recorded once. Patients had blood sampled at baseline and again on cycle 4 day 1 and cycle 7 day 1. General study findings and limits: Compared with CD4+, CD8+ T cells on average had more expanded clones. At doses 0.1 to 3.0 mg/kg, CD4+ and CD8+ clones expanded.

As regards this clone: The target antigen is unknown.

The material was CD4+ or CD8+ T cells sorted from blood, obtained in a trial of the OX40 agonist ivuxolimab. This clonotype was obtained from an adult with an advanced solid tumor such as melanoma, head and neck, liver or kidney cancer. The chain employs TRBV11-1 and TRBJ2-7; 9 bases align to TRBD1. The CDR3 is CASSSGQGPPEEQYF. CDR3 DNA sequence: TGTGCCAGCAGCTCCGGACAGGGGCCCCCCGAGGAGCAGTACTTC.